Sequencing of this T cell receptor beta chain was carried out in a study of lymphopenia after photon versus proton radiotherapy. Comments on this clone: No antigen is known for it.

The CDR3 contains 14 residues. V lost 2 bases and J lost 0, with 8 bases in between. Germline loops: CDR1 SQVTM, CDR2 ANQGSEA. Here immunoSEQ multiplex PCR was the method, and the copy in TCRdb shows in-frame clones only, minus some. Altogether around 16,000 clones are present, 88% being singletons, with the ten largest covering 45% to 60%. Study-wide results and limits: Better survival with proton therapy was suggested as possible, not demonstrated. Post-nadir diversity loss with photons came from oligoclonal expansion, particularly CD8+ Temra cells. Under photons, naive T cells and diversity fell while effector/memory populations rose.

The source of this sequence is an older woman with cholangiocarcinoma. Some clones in this sample may be carry-over from other donors' samples. The material sequenced was peripheral blood, taken from a patient treated with proton-based radiotherapy. This chain joins TRBV29-1 and TRBJ1-3; D unresolved. For the CDR3, the DNA is TGCAGCGTTGAATCCGGCCGCTCTGGAAACACCATATATTTT. Translated, it gives CSVESGRSGNTIYF.